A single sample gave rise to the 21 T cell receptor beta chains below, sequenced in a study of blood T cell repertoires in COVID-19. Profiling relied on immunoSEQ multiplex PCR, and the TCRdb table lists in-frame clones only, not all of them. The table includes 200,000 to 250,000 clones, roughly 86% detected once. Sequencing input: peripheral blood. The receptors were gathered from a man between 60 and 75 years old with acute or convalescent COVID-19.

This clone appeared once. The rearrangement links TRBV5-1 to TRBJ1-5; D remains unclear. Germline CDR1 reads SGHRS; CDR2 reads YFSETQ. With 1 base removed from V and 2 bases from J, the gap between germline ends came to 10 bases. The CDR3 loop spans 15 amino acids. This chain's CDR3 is CASSLTDPGNQPQHF. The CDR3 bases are TGCGCCAGCAGCTTGACAGATCCGGGCAATCAGCCCCAGCATTTT.

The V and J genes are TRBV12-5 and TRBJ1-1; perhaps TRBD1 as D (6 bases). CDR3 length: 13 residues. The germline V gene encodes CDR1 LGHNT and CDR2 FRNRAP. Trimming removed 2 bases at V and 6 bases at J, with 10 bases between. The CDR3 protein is CASGLTGYAEAFF. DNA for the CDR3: TGTGCTAGTGGTTTGACAGGGTATGCTGAAGCTTTCTTT.

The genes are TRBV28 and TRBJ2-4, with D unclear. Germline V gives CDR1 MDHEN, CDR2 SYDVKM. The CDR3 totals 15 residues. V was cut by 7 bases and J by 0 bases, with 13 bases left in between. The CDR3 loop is CASNTRRVAKNIQYF. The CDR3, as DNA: TGTGCCAGCAACACGCGGCGTGTAGCCAAAAACATTCAGTACTTC. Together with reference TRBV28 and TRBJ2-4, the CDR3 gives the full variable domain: DVKVTQSSRYLVKRTGEKVFLECVQDMDHENMFWYRQDPGLGLRLIYFSYDVKMKEKGDIPEGYSVSREKKERFSLILESASTNQTSMYLCASNTRRVAKNIQYFGAGTRLSVL.

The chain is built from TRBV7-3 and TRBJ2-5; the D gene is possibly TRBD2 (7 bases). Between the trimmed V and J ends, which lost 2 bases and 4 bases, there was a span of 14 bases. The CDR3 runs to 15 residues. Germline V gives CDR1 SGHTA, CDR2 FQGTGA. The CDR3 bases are TGTGCCAGCAGCTTAGGGAGGGGGAATTTAGAGACCCAGTACTTC. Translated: CASSLGRGNLETQYF.

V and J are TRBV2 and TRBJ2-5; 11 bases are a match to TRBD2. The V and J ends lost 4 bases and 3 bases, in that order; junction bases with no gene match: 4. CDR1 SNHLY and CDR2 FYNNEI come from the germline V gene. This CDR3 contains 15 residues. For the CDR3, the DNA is TGTGCCAGCAGTGGCCGACTAGCGGGGAAAGAGACCCAGTACTTC. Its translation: CASSGRLAGKETQYF.

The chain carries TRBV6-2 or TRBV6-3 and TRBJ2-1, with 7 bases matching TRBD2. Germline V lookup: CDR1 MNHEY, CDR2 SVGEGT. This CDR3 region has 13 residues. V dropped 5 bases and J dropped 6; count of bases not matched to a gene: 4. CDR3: CASSRTRGNEQFF. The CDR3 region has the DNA TGTGCCAGCAGTAGGACTAGAGGCAATGAGCAGTTCTTC.

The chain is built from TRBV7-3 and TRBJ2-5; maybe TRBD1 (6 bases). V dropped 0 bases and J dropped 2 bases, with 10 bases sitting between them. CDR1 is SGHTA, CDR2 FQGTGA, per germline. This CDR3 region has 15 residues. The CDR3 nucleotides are TGTGCCAGCAGCTTAACGTTAACAGGGCAAGAGACCCAGTACTTC. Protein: CASSLTLTGQETQYF. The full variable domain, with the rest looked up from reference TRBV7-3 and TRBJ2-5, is GAGVSQTPSNKVTEKGKYVELRCDPISGHTALYWYRQSLGQGPEFLIYFQGTGAADDSGLPNDRFFAVRPEGSVSTLKIQRTERGDSAVYLCASSLTLTGQETQYFGPGTRLLVL.

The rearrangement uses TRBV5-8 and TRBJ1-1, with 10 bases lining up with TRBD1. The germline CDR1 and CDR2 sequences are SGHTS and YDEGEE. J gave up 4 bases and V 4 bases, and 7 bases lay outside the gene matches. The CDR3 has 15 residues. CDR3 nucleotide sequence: TGTGCCAGCAGCGGTTGGACAGGGGGGCGCACTGAAGCTTTCTTT. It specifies CASSGWTGGRTEAFF.

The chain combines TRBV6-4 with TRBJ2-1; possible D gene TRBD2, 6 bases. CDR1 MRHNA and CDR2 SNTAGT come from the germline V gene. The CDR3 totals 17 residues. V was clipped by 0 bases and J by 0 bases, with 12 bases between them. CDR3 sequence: CASSDSTRASSYNEQFF. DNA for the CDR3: TGTGCCAGCAGTGACTCGACTAGGGCGAGCTCCTACAATGAGCAGTTCTTC.

CDR3 coding DNA: TGTGCCAGCATGGCAGGGGGCAACTATGGCTACACCTTC. Translation gives CASMAGGNYGYTF. The chain joins TRBV6-5 to TRBJ1-2, with 8 nucleotides matching TRBD1. This CDR3 contains 13 residues. Germline CDR1 MNHEY, CDR2 SVGAGI. V was pared by 7 bases and J by 2 bases, with 3 bases of the junction left unmatched.

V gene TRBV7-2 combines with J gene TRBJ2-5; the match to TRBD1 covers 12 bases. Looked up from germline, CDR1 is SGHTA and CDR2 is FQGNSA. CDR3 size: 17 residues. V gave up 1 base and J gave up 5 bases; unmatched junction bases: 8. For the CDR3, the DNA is TGTGCCAGCAGCTTAGGGGACAGGGGGCTTTTTTGGGAGACCCAGTACTTC. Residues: CASSLGDRGLFWETQYF.

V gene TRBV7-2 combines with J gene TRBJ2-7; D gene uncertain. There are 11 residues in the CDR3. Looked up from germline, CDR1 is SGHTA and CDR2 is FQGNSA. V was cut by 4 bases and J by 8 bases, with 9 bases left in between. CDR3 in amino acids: CASSSQSKQYF. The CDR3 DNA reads TGTGCCAGCAGCTCCCAGTCGAAGCAGTACTTC.

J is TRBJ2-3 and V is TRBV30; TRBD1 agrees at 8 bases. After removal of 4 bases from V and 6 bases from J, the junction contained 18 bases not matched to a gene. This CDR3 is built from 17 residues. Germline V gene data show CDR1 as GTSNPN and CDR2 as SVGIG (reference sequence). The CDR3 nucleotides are TGTGCCTGGACTCCACCTCTGACAGGGGTTCATCGGGATACGCAGTATTTT. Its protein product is CAWTPPLTGVHRDTQYF.

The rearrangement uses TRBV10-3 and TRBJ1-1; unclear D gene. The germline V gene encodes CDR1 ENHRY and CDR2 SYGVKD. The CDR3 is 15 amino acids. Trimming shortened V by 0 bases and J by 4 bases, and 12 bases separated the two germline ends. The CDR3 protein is CAISESAPRGTEAFF. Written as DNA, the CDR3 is TGTGCCATCAGTGAGTCGGCCCCACGGGGCACTGAAGCTTTCTTT.

DNA for the CDR3: TGTGCCAGCAGTCCAACTCCCGGGACACGTAATGAAAAACTGTTTTTT. It yields the protein CASSPTPGTRNEKLFF. The chain is built from TRBV27 and TRBJ1-4; a possible D gene is TRBD1 (6 bases). The V and J ends lost 5 bases and 4 bases respectively, with 17 bases between them. The CDR3 spans 16 residues. Germline V gene data show CDR1 as MNHEY and CDR2 as SMNVEV (reference sequence).

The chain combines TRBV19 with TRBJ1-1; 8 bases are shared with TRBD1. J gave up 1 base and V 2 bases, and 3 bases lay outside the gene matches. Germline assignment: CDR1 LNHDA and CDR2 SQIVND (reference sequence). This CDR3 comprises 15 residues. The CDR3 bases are TGTGCCAGTAGTATACGGACAGGGACGAACACTGAAGCTTTCTTT. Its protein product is CASSIRTGTNTEAFF.

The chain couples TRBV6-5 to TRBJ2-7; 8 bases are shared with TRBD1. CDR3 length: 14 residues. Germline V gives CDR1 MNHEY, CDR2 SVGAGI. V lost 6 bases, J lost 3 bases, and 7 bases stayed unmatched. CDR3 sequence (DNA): TGTGCCAGCAGAAGTCAGGGGGCAAGCTACGAGCAGTACTTC. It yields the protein CASRSQGASYEQYF.

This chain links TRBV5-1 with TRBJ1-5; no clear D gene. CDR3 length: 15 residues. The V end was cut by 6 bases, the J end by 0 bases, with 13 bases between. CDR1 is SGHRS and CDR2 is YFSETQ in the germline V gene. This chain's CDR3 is CASKPGPYSNQPQHF. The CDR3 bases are TGCGCCAGCAAACCAGGCCCATATAGCAATCAGCCCCAGCATTTT. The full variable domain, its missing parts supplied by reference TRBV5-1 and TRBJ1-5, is KAGVTQTPRYLIKTRGQQVTLSCSPISGHRSVSWYQQTPGQGLQFLFEYFSETQRNKGNFPGRFSGRQFSNSRSEMNVSTLELGDSALYLCASKPGPYSNQPQHFGDGTRLSIL.

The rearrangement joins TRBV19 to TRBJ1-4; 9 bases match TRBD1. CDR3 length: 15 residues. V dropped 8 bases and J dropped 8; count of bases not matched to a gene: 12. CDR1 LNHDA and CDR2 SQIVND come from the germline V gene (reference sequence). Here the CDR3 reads CASDTPGQGREKLFF. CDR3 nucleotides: TGTGCCAGTGACACGCCGGGACAGGGTAGGGAAAAACTGTTTTTT.

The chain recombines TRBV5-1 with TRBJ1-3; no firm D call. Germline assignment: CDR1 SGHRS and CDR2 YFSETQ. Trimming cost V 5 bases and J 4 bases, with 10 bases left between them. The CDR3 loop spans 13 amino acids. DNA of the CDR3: TGCGCCAGCAGTGGAGGATGGGGAAACACCATATATTTT. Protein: CASSGGWGNTIYF. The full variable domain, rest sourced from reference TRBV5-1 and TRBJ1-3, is KAGVTQTPRYLIKTRGQQVTLSCSPISGHRSVSWYQQTPGQGLQFLFEYFSETQRNKGNFPGRFSGRQFSNSRSEMNVSTLELGDSALYLCASSGGWGNTIYFGEGSWLTVV.

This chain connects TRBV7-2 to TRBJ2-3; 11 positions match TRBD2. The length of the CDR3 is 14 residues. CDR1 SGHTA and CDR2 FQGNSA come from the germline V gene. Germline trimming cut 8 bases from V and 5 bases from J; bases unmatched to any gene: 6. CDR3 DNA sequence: TGTGCCAGCTCGCTAGCGGGGGGAGTAGATACGCAGTATTTT. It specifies CASSLAGGVDTQYF. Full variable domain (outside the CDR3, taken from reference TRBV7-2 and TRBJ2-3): GAGVSQSPSNKVTEKGKDVELRCDPISGHTALYWYRQSLGQGLEFLIYFQGNSAPDKSGLPSDRFSAERTGGSVSTLTIQRTQQEDSAVYLCASSLAGGVDTQYFGPGTRLTVL.